Reported below is one TCR beta chain. This sample stems from a study of T cells in Graves' hyperthyroidism and ophthalmopathy. Turning to the study itself: Blood from the periphery was taken at initial diagnosis, before any treatment.

Exclusion of a patient resulted from uncontrolled infection, other autoimmune disease, pregnancy or lactation. Diagnosing involved the use of clinical symptoms, serum thyroxine and TRAb, thyroid ultrasound and orbital computed tomography. Each 10 ml fresh peripheral blood draw supplied the PBMCs. Researchers amplified the TCR beta CDR3 regions from RNA transcripts. The HTBI primer set was used in a first-round RT-PCR of the TCR CDR3. From the multiplex PCR reads, TCRdb called clonotypes with MiXCR, one entry per CDR3 protein. Of fewer than 350,000 distinct CDR3 sequences listed, roughly a fifth are singletons. CDR1 and CDR2 (germline): SNHLY, FYNNEI. CDR3 size: 15 residues. J lost 4 bases, V lost 5 bases, and 10 bases had no gene match.

Sample: blood. The V gene is TRBV2, the J gene TRBJ2-5; TRBD1 matches 7 bases. The receptor was isolated from a woman aged 45-59 years with Graves' hyperthyroidism. CDR3 sequence (DNA): TGTGCCAGCAGTCGGACAGGTTTCGAGGGAGAGACCCAGTACTTC. This encodes CASSRTGFEGETQYF.